The 31 T cell receptor beta chains reported below all come from one sample, sequenced in a study of blood T cells in healthy people across ages. A second about 7 to 11 cycle PCR used barcoded and J-beta primers. TCRdb processed the 5' RACE reads anew with MiXCR; each CDR3 protein has one entry. Among under 1,100,000 distinct CDR3 sequences listed, under 30% were seen once. The data were also submitted as part of a second study, on T cells of mothers and their children.

The material sequenced was blood. The origin of the receptors is a girl between 2 and 10 years old in good health.

With respect to this clonotype: One base away lies a much larger clone, so this may be a sequencing read error. J is TRBJ2-2 and V is TRBV12-3 or TRBV12-4; the D call may be TRBD1 or TRBD2 (5 bases each). This CDR3 is 13 amino acids long. V dropped 6 bases and J dropped 5 bases, with 10 bases sitting between them. CDR3 bases: TGTGCCAGCAGCACATGGGGGACCGGGGAGCTGTTTTTT. It translates to CASSTWGTGELFF.

CDR3 sequence: CASTDEDTQYF. The CDR3 coding sequence is TGTGCCAGCACCGACGAAGATACGCAGTATTTT. The V call is TRBV12-3 or TRBV12-4, the J call TRBJ2-3; no reliable D call. The CDR3 has 11 amino acids. V lost 7 bases and J 5 bases, leaving 7 bases between the germline ends.

A remark on this clonotype: The germline gene is not matched at one end of the junction; a read error may be the cause. The CDR3 DNA reads TGTGCCAGCAGCTTGGAAGAGGTCTCCGACAATGAGCAGTTCTTC. Residues: CASSLEEVSDNEQFF. This rearrangement joins TRBV7-9 to TRBJ2-5; D is uncertain. The closer fit of TRBJ2-1 to the DNA end suggests the J call may be wrong. Germline V gives CDR1 SEHNR, CDR2 FQNEAQ (reference sequence). The CDR3 is 15 amino acids.

About this clonotype: The limits of the CDR3 on the DNA are not certain, so only TCRdb's listed CDR3 is given. The gene calls are TRBV14 and TRBJ1-1. Inclusive of both ends, the CDR3 amounts to 14 amino acids. CDR1 SGHDN and CDR2 FVKESK come from the germline V gene. The CDR3 here is CASILDLMNTEAFF.

This clonotype came up a few times. The chain links TRBV3-1 to TRBJ2-5, with D hard to call. V was cut by 0 bases and J by 4 bases, with 12 bases left in between. The length of the CDR3 is 15 residues. Germline V gene data show CDR1 as LGHDT and CDR2 as YNNKEL (reference sequence). The CDR3 DNA reads TGTGCCAGCAGCCAAGACGAAGAAGTTCGAGAGACCCAGTACTTC. Its translation: CASSQDEEVRETQYF.

This clonotype was detected a few times. This chain uses TRBV20-1 with TRBJ1-1; TRBD1 matches at 9 bases. Germline loops: CDR1 DFQATT, CDR2 SNEGSKA (reference sequence). This CDR3 contains 13 residues. J was trimmed by 2 bases and V by 4 bases; bases with no gene match: 2. The CDR3 here is CSATDRGNTEAFF. DNA of the CDR3: TGCAGTGCTACGGACAGGGGAAACACTGAAGCTTTCTTT.

V is TRBV7-9 and J is TRBJ2-1, with TRBD2 matching over 9 bases. The end of the DNA fits TRBJ2-5 better, so the J call may be wrong. Germline V gene lookup returns CDR1 SEHNR and CDR2 FQNEAQ (reference sequence). This CDR3 has 16 amino acids. The CDR3 protein is CASSPSLAGHQETQYF. CDR3 coding DNA: TGTGCCAGCAGCCCCTCGCTAGCGGGACACCAAGAGACCCAGTACTTC.

This clonotype turned up a few times. This chain joins TRBV5-1 and TRBJ2-2; D not certain. The CDR3 covers 14 residues. Germline assignment: CDR1 SGHRS and CDR2 YFSETQ. V lost 1 base, J lost 4 bases, and 8 bases lay in between. CDR3 sequence: CASSLTTGTGELFF. The DNA for the CDR3 is TGCGCCAGCAGCTTGACGACCGGCACCGGGGAGCTGTTTTTT.

This clonotype was observed a handful of times. The chain uses TRBV5-5 and TRBJ2-5, with 7 bases lining up with TRBD2. CDR3 length: 14 residues. Germline CDR1 reads SGHKS; CDR2 reads YYEKEE (reference sequence). J was trimmed by 5 bases and V by 3 bases; bases with no gene match: 7. CDR3 nucleotides: TGTGCCAGCAGCTCGTCCGGGGGGAGGGAGACCCAGTACTTC. Translating it yields CASSSSGGRETQYF. Combining the CDR3 with reference TRBV5-5 and TRBJ2-5 gives the whole variable domain DAGVTQSPTHLIKTRGQQVTLRCSPISGHKSVSWYQQVLGQGPQFIFQYYEKEERGRGNFPDRFSARQFPNYSSELNVNALLLGDSALYLCASSSSGGRETQYFGPGTRLLVL.

The chain couples TRBV20-1 to TRBJ1-2, with 8 bases lining up with TRBD1. CDR1 DFQATT and CDR2 SNEGSKA come from the germline V gene (reference sequence). V lost 1 base, J lost 6 bases, and 4 bases stayed unmatched. CDR3 length: 13 residues. The CDR3: CSARVGTGDGYTF. The CDR3 DNA sequence: TGCAGTGCTAGAGTCGGGACAGGAGATGGCTACACCTTC.

This chain joins TRBV20-1 and TRBJ2-7; TRBD2 matches at 13 bases. The J call is in doubt because the DNA end fits TRBJ2-1 better. The germline CDR1 and CDR2 sequences are DFQATT and SNEGSKA (reference sequence). The CDR3 runs 15 residues. Here the CDR3 DNA reads TGCAGTGCTAGGGAACTAGCGGGGGGGTTGAATGAGCAGTTCTTC. This gives the protein CSARELAGGLNEQFF.

This clonotype was observed many times. V and J are TRBV27 and TRBJ1-1, with TRBD1 as a possible D gene (5 bases). V shed 0 bases and J shed 4 bases, with 6 bases lying between them. Per germline, CDR1 MNHEY and CDR2 SMNVEV (reference sequence). The CDR3 length is 13 residues. This CDR3 reads CASSLSRGTEAFF. The CDR3 DNA sequence: TGTGCCAGCAGTTTATCGAGGGGCACTGAAGCTTTCTTT.

This clonotype was detected only a few times. The chain joins TRBV5-1 to TRBJ2-4, with D possibly matching TRBD2 (6 bases). CDR3 length equals 13 residues. Germline CDR1 is SGHRS and CDR2 is YFSETQ. V was cut by 3 bases and J by 8 bases, with 12 bases left in between. CDR3 nucleotides: TGCGCCAGCAGCTCACGGAGGAGGGACATTCAGTACTTC. Its translation is CASSSRRRDIQYF.

The chain recombines TRBV4-3 with TRBJ2-5; tentatively, D is TRBD1 (6 bases). This CDR3 has 16 residues. Trimming removed 0 bases at V and 5 bases at J, with 16 bases between. The germline gives CDR1 LGHNA, CDR2 YSLEER. CDR3 sequence reads: CASSQEGGSGPETQYF. For the CDR3, the DNA is TGCGCCAGCAGCCAAGAAGGGGGATCGGGGCCGGAGACCCAGTACTTC.

The V call is TRBV20-1, the J call TRBJ2-4; no clear D. V was clipped by 0 bases and J by 5 bases, with 17 bases between them. From germline, CDR1 is DFQATT and CDR2 SNEGSKA (reference sequence). This CDR3 has 16 residues. The CDR3 DNA is TGCAGTGCTAGAGATCGGGTTGGTTCGGTAGAAAACATTCAGTACTTC. This gives the protein CSARDRVGSVENIQYF.

The rearrangement links TRBV7-8 to TRBJ2-5, with D perhaps given as TRBD1 or TRBD2 (6 bases each). The ends were cut back, 5 bases at V and 7 bases at J, with 17 bases in the middle. This CDR3 has 14 residues. The germline CDR1 and CDR2 sequences are SGHVS and FQNEAQ. The CDR3 DNA reads as TGTGCCAGCAGCCCCTCGGAGGGGGGAGGGACCCAGTACTTC. Translation gives CASSPSEGGGTQYF.

The genes are TRBV20-1 and TRBJ2-1; TRBD1 aligns across 7 bases. The J call may be wrong; the DNA end is better matched by TRBJ2-7. There are 13 residues in the CDR3. Per germline, CDR1 DFQATT and CDR2 SNEGSKA (reference sequence). The CDR3: CSARKQGVYEQYF. In DNA form, the CDR3 reads TGCAGTGCTAGAAAGCAGGGGGTTTACGAGCAGTACTTC.

CDR3 coding DNA: TGTGCCAGCAGCTTCCGGGACAGCGCCTACGAGCAGTACTTC. Translation: CASSFRDSAYEQYF. The chain is built from TRBV7-9 and TRBJ2-7; 7 nucleotides line up with TRBD1. This CDR3 region has 14 residues. The germline V gene has CDR1 SEHNR and CDR2 FQNEAQ (reference sequence). V lost 3 bases to trimming and J lost 2 bases; unmatched junction nucleotides: 4. Full variable domain (rest looked up from reference TRBV7-9 and TRBJ2-7): DTGVSQNPRHKITKRGQNVTFRCDPISEHNRLYWYRQTLGQGPEFLTYFQNEAQLEKSRLLSDRFSAERPKGSFSTLEIQRTEQGDSAMYLCASSFRDSAYEQYFGPGTRLTVT.

CDR3 sequence reads: CSVTRTSGLDEQFF. The CDR3 bases are TGCAGCGTTACCCGGACTAGCGGGTTAGATGAGCAGTTCTTC. The chain couples TRBV29-1 to TRBJ2-1; 11 nucleotides match TRBD2. The CDR3 is made up of 14 amino acids. After removal of 5 bases from V and 8 bases from J, the junction contained 8 bases not matched to a gene. CDR1 and CDR2 (germline): SQVTM, ANQGSEA.

This clonotype was recorded a few times. J is TRBJ2-5 and V is TRBV29-1, with TRBD1 as a possible D gene (5 bases). V lost 5 bases and J lost 1, with 11 bases in between. The CDR3 loop spans 13 amino acids. Germline values: CDR1 SQVTM, CDR2 ANQGSEA. The CDR3 sequence is CSVLKGIQETQYF. The DNA of the CDR3 is TGCAGCGTTTTGAAGGGGATCCAAGAGACCCAGTACTTC.

The chain recombines TRBV6-6 with TRBJ2-3, with D perhaps TRBD2 (5 bases). CDR1 MNHNY and CDR2 SVGAGI come from the germline V gene (reference sequence). The V and J ends lost 7 bases and 4 bases respectively, with 21 bases between them. The CDR3 spans 16 residues. CDR3 sequence reads: CASNIAGGTVADTQYF. CDR3 coding DNA: TGTGCCAGCAATATCGCAGGAGGTACTGTGGCAGATACGCAGTATTTT.

J is TRBJ2-5 and V is TRBV14, with D possibly being TRBD1 (6 bases). CDR3 length equals 15 residues. Germline assignment: CDR1 SGHDN and CDR2 FVKESK. With 3 bases removed from V and 0 bases from J, the gap between germline ends came to 11 bases. The CDR3, as DNA: TGTGCCAGCAGCCAGTGGGGGCCCGACCAAGAGACCCAGTACTTC. This encodes CASSQWGPDQETQYF. The full variable domain, with the rest looked up from reference TRBV14 and TRBJ2-5, is EAGVTQFPSHSVIEKGQTVTLRCDPISGHDNLYWYRRVMGKEIKFLLHFVKESKQDESGMPNNRFLAERTGGTYSTLKVQPAELEDSGVYFCASSQWGPDQETQYFGPGTRLLVL.

The chain has TRBV7-8 and TRBJ2-7; D unresolved. CDR1 and CDR2 (germline): SGHVS, FQNEAQ. CDR3 size: 15 residues. V dropped 6 bases and J dropped 2 bases, with 17 bases sitting between them. CDR3 residues: CASSPDGHGAYEQYF. The CDR3 nucleotides are TGTGCCAGCAGTCCGGACGGTCATGGGGCCTACGAGCAGTACTTC.

This clonotype appeared a few times. The J gene is TRBJ1-1, the V gene TRBV28; TRBD1 matches 7 bases. The germline CDR1 and CDR2 sequences are MDHEN and SYDVKM. The V and J ends lost 7 bases and 7 bases, in that order; junction bases with no gene match: 9. This CDR3 has 13 residues. The CDR3 nucleotides read TGTGCCAGCACCATACAAGACAGGGATGAAGCTTTCTTT. It specifies CASTIQDRDEAFF.

This clonotype was counted at least ten times. V usage is TRBV7-2 and J usage is TRBJ2-7; D unresolved. Per the germline V gene, CDR1 is SGHTA and CDR2 is FQGNSA. The CDR3 has 12 residues. Trimming took 2 bases from V and 3 from J, leaving 5 bases between them. CDR3 DNA sequence: TGTGCCAGCAGCTTACTGAACTACGAGCAGTACTTC. It translates to CASSLLNYEQYF.

In this sample, this clonotype turned up once. V and J are TRBV11-2 and TRBJ2-5, with D maybe TRBD1 (5 bases). The CDR3 contains 12 residues. The V gene's germline CDR1 is SGHAT and CDR2 FQNNGV. Trimming left V 5 bases short and J 9 bases short, with 13 bases between. The CDR3: CASSPGRAPQYF. CDR3 nucleotide sequence: TGTGCCAGCAGCCCGGGCAGGGCACCCCAGTACTTC.

The CDR3 DNA sequence: TGTGCCAGTGAGACTAGCGGGAGTGGCGTCGAGCAGTTCTTC. Amino acids: CASETSGSGVEQFF. The chain joins TRBV13 to TRBJ2-1; 12 nucleotides line up with TRBD2. There are 14 residues in the CDR3. V shed 9 bases and J 10 bases; nucleotides not matched to a gene: 10. CDR1 and CDR2 (germline): PRHDT, FYEKMQ (reference sequence).

The rearrangement links TRBV20-1 to TRBJ2-5; D uncertain. CDR3 length equals 15 residues. Trimming shortened V by 0 bases and J by 4 bases, and 15 bases separated the two germline ends. Germline-derived CDR1 and CDR2 are DFQATT and SNEGSKA (reference sequence). The DNA of the CDR3 is TGCAGTGCTAGAGAGTTTGAATCAGATTCAGAGACCCAGTACTTC. This translates into CSAREFESDSETQYF.

The V and J genes are TRBV10-3 and TRBJ2-7, with a tentative D call TRBD1 (6 bases). Looked up from germline, CDR1 is ENHRY and CDR2 is SYGVKD. The length of the CDR3 is 12 residues. V was trimmed by 5 bases and J by 6 bases, leaving 11 bases between them. The CDR3 nucleotides are TGTGCCATCAGTCAGGGGCTGGGCGAGCAGTACTTC. As protein: CAISQGLGEQYF.

This clonotype has more than one count but fewer than ten. The chain recombines TRBV6-1 with TRBJ1-1, with D perhaps TRBD1 (5 bases). CDR1 is MNHNS and CDR2 is SASEGT in the germline V gene. Trimming shortened V by 2 bases and J by 8 bases, and 15 bases separated the two germline ends. The CDR3 sequence is 14 residues long. The CDR3 nucleotides read TGTGCCAGCAGTGAATTGTTTATGGCAGGGGAAGCTTTCTTT. The encoded protein is CASSELFMAGEAFF.

Only one count was recorded for this clonotype. Written as DNA, the CDR3 is TGTGCCAGCAGTTCTCGGACCGATATCGGGGAGCAGTTCTTC. This sequence encodes CASSSRTDIGEQFF. This chain links TRBV6-2 or TRBV6-3 with TRBJ2-1; D is undetermined. Trimming left V 4 bases short and J 10 bases short, with 17 bases between. The CDR3 extends over 14 amino acids. CDR1 is MNHEY, CDR2 SVGEGT, per germline.